Shown below are 5 T cell receptor beta chains from a single sample sequenced in a study of blood T cell repertoires in COVID-19 (dated by TCRdb to about 2020). Library prep was done by the immunoSEQ multiplex PCR assay. In its TCRdb copy, this immuneACCESS table keeps in-frame sequences only and misses some clones. Where compared with another copy, unresolved V genes explain less than half of these, and the others have no known cause. The sample data list some 260,000 clones, and 88% of these were observed just once. The top ten hold around 0.98% of the sample. Sample: peripheral blood. Receptors were obtained from a woman in her 40s who had recovered from COVID-19.

The V gene is TRBV5-1, the J gene TRBJ1-4; possible D gene TRBD1, 5 bases. CDR1 and CDR2 from the germline V gene are SGHRS and YFSETQ. V lost 0 bases and J 6 bases, leaving 9 bases between the germline ends. CDR3 size: 14 residues. CDR3 DNA: TGCGCCAGCAGCTTGGTTCAGGGCGATGAAAAACTGTTTTTT. It encodes CASSLVQGDEKLFF.

The chain employs TRBV9 and TRBJ1-2; D may be TRBD1 (5 bases). The germline CDR1 and CDR2 sequences are SGDLS and YYNGEE. CDR3 length: 12 amino acids. Trimming removed 6 bases at V and 7 bases at J, with 13 bases between. CDR3 DNA sequence: TGTGCCAGCACCACAGTGGGGGGTGGCTACACCTTC. It codes for CASTTVGGGYTF.

The V gene is TRBV29-1, the J gene TRBJ2-3, with D possibly being TRBD2 (6 bases). The V gene lost 7 bases and the J gene lost 4 bases, with 18 bases spanning the gap. The germline V gene encodes CDR1 SQVTM and CDR2 ANQGSEA. The CDR3 is 14 residues long. CDR3 in amino acids: CSARRDSRPDTQYF. CDR3 nucleotide sequence: TGCAGCGCCCGCCGGGACTCTCGGCCAGATACGCAGTATTTT.

The CDR3 DNA follows: TGTGCCAGCAGCCAAGGCCCCCCAGGGTATGGCTACACCTTC. Amino acids: CASSQGPPGYGYTF. V and J are TRBV4-2 and TRBJ1-2; D possibly corresponds to TRBD1 (5 bases). CDR1 LGHNA and CDR2 YNFKEQ come from the germline V gene. The V end lost 1 base, the J end lost 5 bases, and 11 bases lay between the germline ends. This CDR3 comprises 14 residues.

V is TRBV9 and J is TRBJ2-1, with 13 bases fitting TRBD2. Trimming removed 4 bases from V and 3 bases from J; junction bases left unmatched: 10. The CDR3 length is 18 residues. CDR1 is SGDLS, CDR2 YYNGEE, per germline. This CDR3 is CASSPLPTSGGGYNEQFF. As DNA, the CDR3 is TGTGCCAGCAGCCCACTCCCAACTAGCGGGGGGGGCTACAATGAGCAGTTCTTC.